This TCR beta chain stems from a study of T cell changes during pregnancy in multiple sclerosis. Assay: immunoSEQ multiplex PCR; the TCRdb copy retains only in-frame clones and omits some. Among 38,000 or so clones listed, 75% to 95% were seen once. The germline gives CDR1 SGHDN, CDR2 FVKESK. After removal of 0 bases from V and 2 bases from J, the junction contained 4 bases not matched to a gene. This CDR3 has 17 residues. The TCR was taken from a female donor with multiple sclerosis, enrolled in a pregnancy study. The rearrangement uses TRBV14 and TRBJ2-6; 7 bases are shared with TRBD1. The sequences come from CD4+ T cells from peripheral blood mononuclear cells, collected in the third trimester of pregnancy. CDR3 bases: TGTGCCAGCAGCCAAGATGACAGGGAAACTGGGGCCAACGTCCTGACTTTC. Protein sequence: CASSQDDRETGANVLTF.